This TCR beta chain was found in a study of cytomegalovirus exposure and HLA in healthy donors (dated by TCRdb to the late 2010s). In terms of the full investigation: In an earlier analysis of 587 of the donors, 250 to 300 Gb of sequence data and some 120 million unique TCR beta sequences from roughly 200 million T cells were reported. An early release covering roughly 600 HLA-typed donors comprised approximately 290 gigabases of sequencing data and around 85 million unique TCR sequences. Of the 300 to 500 genotyped donors, 75% to 85% were placed in the genetic ancestry cluster associated with self-reported Caucasian donors. The study was designed to test whether signatures of past pathogen exposure could be identified by cataloging public T cell receptors. The study profiled the T cell repertoires of 550 to 700 subjects by immunosequencing and related them to cytomegalovirus serostatus. In addition to the first cohort of around 670 subjects, a separate validation cohort of about 120 different subjects was used. To predict cytomegalovirus infection status, the study brought together high-throughput TCR immunosequencing, statistical association of individual TCRs with disease status, and machine learning. A later analysis re-analyzed previously published TCR beta repertoires from about 600 donors and added high-resolution HLA genotyping to study TCR occurrence patterns. Rather than drawing on any new phenotypic data, the later analysis identified candidate immune exposures from TCR beta sequences and the way those sequences occurred across donors. To decide whether each TCR beta V gene segment behaved as functional or pseudogenic, an earlier analysis of some 540 of the donors relied on high-throughput TCR beta sequencing. Donor age, sex, ethnicity and CMV serostatus were compiled alongside the repertoire data. A later genetic analysis took genome-wide SNP genotypes for about three fifths of the roughly 670 donors and used that subset as a discovery cohort. Every discovery cohort repertoire had been produced on one sequencing platform. Class I and class II HLA loci were covered by the typing at four-digit resolution. Typing coverage differed by locus: A, B, C, DRB1 and DQB1 were typed in roughly 620-630 donors, DQA1 in about 500, DPA1 in some 570, and DPB1 in 400 to 480. A handful of DR-DQ haplotypes were handled as single units for association and clustering because linkage in the cohort was strong. Across roughly 420 genotyped donors of the cohort, an average of approximately 200,000 unique TCR beta nucleotide sequences per donor were sequenced, and 15% to 20% of those sequences were non-productive. General conclusions and limits of the study: The study gave a list of roughly 150 TCR beta chains associated with cytomegalovirus. In this cohort, only TCR beta chains were sequenced, and detectable features were limited by the absence of alpha or paired-chain data. Compared with the approximately 720-donor mean, donors in an Asian-associated ancestry cluster had fewer N-insertions in productive TCRs, according to a later genetic analysis. While some public TCRs were present in many individuals, most TCR sequences turned up only very rarely across donors. According to a later analysis, TCR association rates differed among HLA loci, with DRB1 alleles showing the most associated TCRs and HLA-C alleles showing the fewest. It was suggested by the authors that the approach could potentially be generalized to other disease states and immunological phenotypes. A cluster of highly shared sequence variants was judged likely to be a technical artifact of the sequencing pipeline. The presence/absence analyses assumed that sequencing depth was roughly uniform across donors, and that assumption may not be true. In a later analysis, most CMV-associated TCR beta chains were found to appear HLA-restricted, with HLA associations seemingly driven largely by CMV exposure. At a false discovery rate of 0.05, a later analysis linked 16,951 TCR beta sequences to specific HLA alleles. In an earlier analysis of roughly 560 of the donors, most TCR beta V segments were observed in productive rearrangements about 87% or about 30% of the time, broadly matching IMGT annotations. A later analysis reported that several top co-occurrence clusters appeared linked to parvovirus B19, influenza, CMV and Epstein-Barr virus. Linkage disequilibrium might explain the correlated functional status among segregating V segments, but an unknown experimental factor could not be excluded. In a later genetic analysis, a missense DCLRE1C variant was associated with V-gene and J-gene trimming of TCR beta chains, and the association was replicated in an independent cohort. In both the original and validation cohorts, the classifier was reported to diagnose cytomegalovirus status with high specificity and sensitivity. The earlier analysis of nearly 600 of the donors excluded some 15 rarely observed V segments, including chromosome 9 orphons, because counts were too low. Because HLA typing was missing for some donors at each locus, association tests included only the typed subset. A further reported finding was that TCR beta sequences accurately predicted the HLA-A and HLA-B alleles for most subjects in the first cohort. Three of the identified cytomegalovirus-associated TCR beta chains were confirmed in vitro to be specific for cytomegalovirus antigens. A later analysis found that HLA-associated TCR beta chains were more clonally expanded and had lower generation probabilities than equally common non-associated chains. CMV serostatus was the only immune exposure information available for the cohort. Assigning TCR associations to individual alleles was difficult when HLA alleles, especially DR and DQ, strongly co-occurred.

The cohort was made up of roughly 670 healthy bone marrow donors. All cohort members were sampled while nominally healthy, although unrecorded immune exposures were likely present. The donor tested CMV seronegative, placing the donor among the approximately 360 seronegative members of the cohort. A peripheral blood sample was provided by each donor, and peripheral blood mononuclear cells were used for TCR beta sequencing. Genomic DNA extraction from the blood cell samples was performed with the Qiagen DNeasy Blood Extraction Kit. The receptor library was made with the immunoSEQ multiplex PCR assay. The multiplex PCR relied on a mix of 60 forward primers for TCR Vbeta segments and 13 reverse primers for TCR Jbeta segments. The CDR3 region of rearranged TCR beta genes was amplified from genomic DNA by a multiplex PCR assay. The Illumina HiSeq System was used to sequence the amplified TCR beta libraries as 87-base-pair reads. Per the source publication's procedure: A later analysis tallied about 77 million unique TCR beta chains across the roughly 610 repertoires, and some 12 million of those chains were shared by two or more donors. Raw reads were error-corrected and collapsed into unique sequences by a nearest-neighbor algorithm in which closely related sequences were merged to remove PCR and sequencing errors. Alignment of CDR3 sequences to IMGT reference sequences was used to assign V, D and J gene segments. For a sequence to be retained, a match of at least six nucleotides to both a V gene segment and a J gene segment was required. Rearrangements were called productive when the CDR3 lacked stop codons and stayed in frame with V and J; all others were non-productive. Following IMGT convention, CDR3 was defined as the stretch from the second conserved V-encoded cysteine to the conserved J-encoded phenylalanine. The earlier analysis of approximately 590 of the donors excluded any sequence lacking an unambiguous match to a single V gene segment. In an earlier analysis of several hundred of the donors, V segments were called functional above 56.7% productive rearrangements and were called segregating when the between-donor standard deviation exceeded 5%. A statistical classification framework was built to diagnose cytomegalovirus status from the catalog of TCR beta chain sequences. In a later analysis, TCR nucleotide sequences were compared against IMGT/GENE-DB human TR gene sequences so that V and J genes could be assigned. In a later analysis, CDR3 sequences and most-parsimonious VDJ recombination scenarios were assigned using the TCRdist pipeline. In a later analysis, every TCR beta chain was defined by the combination of its CDR3 amino acid sequence and its V-gene family, and reads without a unique V-gene family were dropped. A later analysis removed 592 highly shared, low-generation-probability nucleotide sequences to deal with suspected cross-contamination and a sequencing artifact. For each public chain, a later analysis derived a clonal expansion index from normalized ranks of inferred template counts within each repertoire. A later analysis computed generation probabilities with a VDJ recombination model fitted to out-of-frame rearrangements, and checked the results against IGoR. A later analysis scored TCR-TCR, TCR-HLA and TCR-CMV co-occurrence with hypergeometric tests, applying a repertoire-size bias correction to TCR pairs. In a later analysis, false discovery rates were estimated by permuting HLA or CMV assignments 20 times. In a later analysis, co-occurring TCRs were grouped using DBSCAN, with TCRdist sequence similarity added in when clustering inside HLA-allele-positive subsets. For co-occurrence clustering, repertoires with fewer than 30,000 or more than 120,000 public chains were excluded, along with a handful of repertoires with anomalous nucleotide sharing. Imported from immuneACCESS, the table was reduced by TCRdb to in-frame sequences with V and J called. These copies leave out some clones; in studies compared against another copy, an unresolved V gene accounts for under half, and the cause of the remainder is not known. The V and J calls and clone size were taken over from that table, and D and trimming were inferred from the DNA. Present in this sample are roughly 140,000 clones, 75% to 80% of which were seen just once. The leading ten clones occupy approximately 4% of the sample.

In regard to this clone: Its antigen specificity is not known. No base qualities exist here, and no much larger clone lies one base off it.

The TCR originated in a man younger than 35 in good health and CMV-seronegative. The specimen was PBMCs.

The nucleotide sequence reads as follows: TGTGCCAGTAACCCGACTAGCGGGTTCACCGGGGAGCTGTTTTTT. This encodes CASNPTSGFTGELFF. The sequence is built from TRBV19 and TRBJ2-2; 10 of the junction bases match TRBD2. Based on the germline V gene (reference sequence), the CDR1 and CDR2 sequences are LNHDA and SQIVND. Germline trimming: 7 bases from V, 4 bases from J; junction bases outside gene matches: 6. Measured from the cysteine to the phenylalanine, the CDR3 is 15 residues long. Of all the DNA, just the CDR3 is kept, 45 bases in frame from base 1.